This section outlines one TCR beta chain sequence together with its context. This entry is derived from a study of blood T cell repertoires in COVID-19. Study overall: PBMCs, B-cell-depleted T cells, or T cells were the source of the cDNA or gDNA that made up the material.

Per the study methods: From reference gene primer amplification, estimates of nucleated cell counts were derived. Clones were sequenced by immunoSEQ multiplex PCR, and TCRdb holds only the in-frame ones, with some missing. Clonal size and the V and J genes are those of that table, whereas D and trimming came from the DNA. The table has 300,000 to 400,000 clones, approximately 91% seen once. Clinical history reported by participants formed the basis on which cohorts were assigned. CDR3 size: 16 residues. V lost 4 bases to trimming and J lost 0 bases, with 16 bases between them. Per germline, CDR1 SGHRS and CDR2 YFSETQ.

The TCR sequence derives from a man aged 60 to 69 who had recovered from COVID-19. Sequencing input: PBMCs or T cells enriched from blood (not recorded which). The rearrangement uses TRBV5-1 and TRBJ2-5, with D tentatively TRBD1 (6 bases). CDR3 sequence (DNA): TGCGCCAGCAGCACTTCCGGGACACAGTACCAAGAGACCCAGTACTTC. This translates into CASSTSGTQYQETQYF.